Detailed here is one T cell receptor beta chain. Its antigen remains unidentified. The CDR3 has 14 residues. The germline V gene encodes CDR1 MDHEN and CDR2 SYDVKM. Trimming left V 6 bases short and J 3 bases short, with 13 bases between. This sample is drawn from a study of beta chain features in type 1 diabetes. Study in general: No age, gender or cell yield differences were seen between patients and healthy donors. General study findings and limits: VDJ junctions sequenced from type 1 diabetes patients showed fewer insertions and more deletions. Researchers report that Type 1 diabetes patients had moderately but significantly shorter TCRB CDR3s across all four CD4+ subsets.

As every portion of the isolated RNA was reverse transcribed, the sequencing read expressed TCRB transcripts. TCRdb keeps only in-frame clones here, not all; method: immunoSEQ multiplex PCR. There are some 900,000 clones in the sample; about a sixth occur only once, and 0.023% lies in the top ten. Source material: naive CD4+ T cells from blood. The V and J genes are TRBV28 and TRBJ2-3; D might be TRBD2 (5 bases). This sequence originates from a woman aged 18-30 years in good health. The CDR3 is CASSPTGLTDTQYF. CDR3 sequence (DNA): TGTGCCAGCAGCCCCACGGGGTTGACAGATACGCAGTATTTT.